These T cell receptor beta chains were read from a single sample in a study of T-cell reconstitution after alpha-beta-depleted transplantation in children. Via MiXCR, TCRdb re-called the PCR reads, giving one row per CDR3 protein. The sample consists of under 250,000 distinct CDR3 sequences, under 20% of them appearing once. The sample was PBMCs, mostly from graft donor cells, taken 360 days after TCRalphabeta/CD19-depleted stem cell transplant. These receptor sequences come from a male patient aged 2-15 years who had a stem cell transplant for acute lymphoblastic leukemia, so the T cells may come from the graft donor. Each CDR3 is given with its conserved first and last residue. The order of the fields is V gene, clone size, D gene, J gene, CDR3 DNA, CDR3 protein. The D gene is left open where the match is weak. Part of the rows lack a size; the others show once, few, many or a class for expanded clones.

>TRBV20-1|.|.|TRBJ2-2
TGCTGTGCTAGTTCGTTAGAAAGTATCACCGGGGAGCTGTTTTTT
CCASSLESITGELFF
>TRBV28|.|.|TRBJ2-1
TGTGCCAGCAGACTAGACAGGGAGGAGGCTGAGCAGTTCTTC
CASRLDREEAEQFF
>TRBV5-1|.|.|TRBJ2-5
TGCGCCAGCAGGCTTGTACAGGGGAGGCAAGAGACCCAGTACTTC
CASRLVQGRQETQYF
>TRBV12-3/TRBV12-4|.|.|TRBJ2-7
TGTGCCAGCAGTTTAGGCGGGGCGGCCAAGGGGTACTTC
CASSLGGAAKGYF
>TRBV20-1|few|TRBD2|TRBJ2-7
TGCAGTGCTGGCCCCGGGACTAGCGTCTACGAGCAGTACTTC
CSAGPGTSVYEQYF
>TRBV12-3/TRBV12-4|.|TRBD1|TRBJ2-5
TGTGCCAGCAGTTTACCGGACAGGGTAGAGACCCAGTACTTC
CASSLPDRVETQYF
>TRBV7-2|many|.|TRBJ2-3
TGTGCCAGCAGCTTATCCCACGGGGCCGGAGATACGCAGTATTTT
CASSLSHGAGDTQYF
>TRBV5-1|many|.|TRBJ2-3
TGCGCCAGCAGCGCCGACGGGACCCCCAGTCTGACGCAGTATTTT
CASSADGTPSLTQYF
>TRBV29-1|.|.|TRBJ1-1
TGCAGCGTTGCAGGGGTCGAGAGGACTGAAGCTTTCTTT
CSVAGVERTEAFF
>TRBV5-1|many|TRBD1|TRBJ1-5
TGCGCCAGCAGCTGGACAGGGGATAGCAATCAGCCCCAGCATTTT
CASSWTGDSNQPQHF
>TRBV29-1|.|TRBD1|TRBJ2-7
TGCAGCGTGAGGACAGGGGACACCTACGAGCAGTACTTC
CSVRTGDTYEQYF
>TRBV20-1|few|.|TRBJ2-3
TGCAGTGCTAGTGGGCGGAGAGGGGCCGATACGCAGTATTTT
CSASGRRGADTQYF
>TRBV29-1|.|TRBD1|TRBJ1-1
TGCAGCGTAGACGACAGGGGGTCTGAAGCTTTCTTT
CSVDDRGSEAFF
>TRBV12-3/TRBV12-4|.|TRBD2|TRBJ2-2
TGTGCCAGCAGTTCGACTAGCGGGGGGGGGAACACCGGGGAGCTGTTTTTT
CASSSTSGGGNTGELFF
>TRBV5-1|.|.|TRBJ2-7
TGCGCCAGCAGCTTACGAGGGGTCGAGCAGTACTTC
CASSLRGVEQYF
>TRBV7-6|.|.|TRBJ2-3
TGTGCCAGCAGACACCCAGACGGGGGCACAGATACGCAGTATTTT
CASRHPDGGTDTQYF
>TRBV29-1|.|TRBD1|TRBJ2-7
TGCAGCCGGGACAGAGCCTACGAGCAGTACTTC
CSRDRAYEQYF
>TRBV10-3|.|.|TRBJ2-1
TGTGCCATCAGTGAGACGGGACCCCGCTCCTACAATGAGCAGTTCTTC
CAISETGPRSYNEQFF
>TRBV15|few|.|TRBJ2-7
TGTGCCACCAGCAGAGGAGCGGTAGTTTACGAGCAGTACTTC
CATSRGAVVYEQYF
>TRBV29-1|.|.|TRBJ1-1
TGCAGCGCCGACAGTGTTGGGATTGAAGCTTTCTTT
CSADSVGIEAFF
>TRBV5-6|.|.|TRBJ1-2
TGTGCCAGCAGCTGGGGCAGGGGAGACGGCTACACCTTC
CASSWGRGDGYTF
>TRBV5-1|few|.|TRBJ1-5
TGCGCCAGCAGCCCATGGACAGCGATTAATCAGCCCCAGCATTTT
CASSPWTAINQPQHF
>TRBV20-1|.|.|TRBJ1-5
TGCAGTGCCCGGGTAGGGGCGGGCAATCAGCCCCAGCATTTT
CSARVGAGNQPQHF
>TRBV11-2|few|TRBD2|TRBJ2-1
TGTGCCAGCAGCTTAGACGAGAGCGGGGTCATCTCCAATGAGCAGTTCTTC
CASSLDESGVISNEQFF
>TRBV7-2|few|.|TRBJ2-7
TGTGCCAGCAGCTTAGGGCCCGGGGGCTCCTACGAGCAGTACTTC
CASSLGPGGSYEQYF
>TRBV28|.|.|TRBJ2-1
TGTGCCAGCAGGGGGGAAACGAATGAGCAGTTCTTC
CASRGETNEQFF
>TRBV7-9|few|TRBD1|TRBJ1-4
TGTGCCAGCAGCGAGGGACAGGGGAATGAAAAACTGTTTTTT
CASSEGQGNEKLFF
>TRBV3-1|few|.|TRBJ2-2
TGTGCCAGCAGCCAGAACGGGAGGAACACCGGGGAGCTGTTTTTT
CASSQNGRNTGELFF
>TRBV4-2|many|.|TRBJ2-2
TGTGCCAGCAGCCAAGTGGTCCAGAACACCGGGGAGCTGTTTTTT
CASSQVVQNTGELFF
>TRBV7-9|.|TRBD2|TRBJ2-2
TGTGCCAGCAGCTTGTCCACTAGCGGGGCCGGGGAGCTGTTTTTT
CASSLSTSGAGELFF
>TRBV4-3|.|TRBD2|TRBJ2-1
TGCGCCAGCAGCCACGCACCTAGCGGGGGGCGCGATGAGCAGTTCTTC
CASSHAPSGGRDEQFF
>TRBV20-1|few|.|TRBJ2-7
TGCAGTGCTGACCTGGGACCCTACGAGCAGTACTTC
CSADLGPYEQYF
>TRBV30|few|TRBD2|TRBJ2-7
TGTGCCTGGAGCGGTGGACTAGCGGGAGGCTACGAGCAGTACTTC
CAWSGGLAGGYEQYF
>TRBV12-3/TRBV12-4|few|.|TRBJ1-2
TGTGCCAGCACCCGCCCAGGGAAGCACTATGGCTACACCTTC
CASTRPGKHYGYTF
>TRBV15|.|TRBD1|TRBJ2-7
TGTGCCACCAGCACCTCGAAGGGGAGGACAGGGGAATTTCACGAGCAGTACTTC
CATSTSKGRTGEFHEQYF
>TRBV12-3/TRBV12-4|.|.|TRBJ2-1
TGTGCCAGCAGTTTAGCGGGGGGCCCCTTGGGTGAGCAGTTCTTC
CASSLAGGPLGEQFF
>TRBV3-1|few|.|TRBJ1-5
TGTGCCAGCAGTTTAGAGACAGAACCAAGAATGAGCAATCAGCCCCAGCATTTT
CASSLETEPRMSNQPQHF